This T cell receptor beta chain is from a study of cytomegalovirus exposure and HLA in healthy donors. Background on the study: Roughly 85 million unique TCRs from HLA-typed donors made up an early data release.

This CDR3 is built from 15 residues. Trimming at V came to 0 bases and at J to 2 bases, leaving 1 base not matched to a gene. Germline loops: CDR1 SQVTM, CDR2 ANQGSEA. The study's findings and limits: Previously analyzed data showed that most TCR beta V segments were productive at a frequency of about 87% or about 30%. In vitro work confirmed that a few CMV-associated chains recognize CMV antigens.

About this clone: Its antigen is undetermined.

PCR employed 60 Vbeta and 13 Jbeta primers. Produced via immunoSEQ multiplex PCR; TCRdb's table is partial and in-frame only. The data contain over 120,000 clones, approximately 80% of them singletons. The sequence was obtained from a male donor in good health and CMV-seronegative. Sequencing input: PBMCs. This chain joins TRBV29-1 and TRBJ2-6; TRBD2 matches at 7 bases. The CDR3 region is CSVEDGRPGANVLTF. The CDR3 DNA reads TGCAGCGTTGAAGACGGGAGGCCTGGGGCCAACGTCCTGACTTTC.